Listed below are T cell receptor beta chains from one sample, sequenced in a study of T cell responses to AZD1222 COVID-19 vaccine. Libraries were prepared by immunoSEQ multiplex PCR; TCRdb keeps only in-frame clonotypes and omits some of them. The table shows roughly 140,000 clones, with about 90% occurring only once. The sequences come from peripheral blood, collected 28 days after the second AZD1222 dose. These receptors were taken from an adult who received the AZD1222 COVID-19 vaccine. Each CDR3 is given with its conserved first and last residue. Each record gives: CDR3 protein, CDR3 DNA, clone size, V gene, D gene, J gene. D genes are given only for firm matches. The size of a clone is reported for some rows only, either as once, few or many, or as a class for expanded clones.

cdr3_aa: CAWSATGLAGETQYF
cdr3_nt: TGTGCCTGGAGTGCGACGGGACTAGCGGGCGAGACCCAGTACTTC
clone_size: -
v_call: TRBV30
d_call: TRBD2
j_call: TRBJ2-5

cdr3_aa: CASSLDRAVGETQYF
cdr3_nt: TGTGCCAGCAGTTTAGACAGGGCAGTGGGAGAGACCCAGTACTTC
clone_size: -
v_call: TRBV28
d_call: TRBD1
j_call: TRBJ2-5

cdr3_aa: CATSDLGGDYGYTF
cdr3_nt: TGTGCCACCAGTGACCTAGGAGGGGATTATGGCTACACCTTC
clone_size: -
v_call: TRBV24-1
d_call: -
j_call: TRBJ1-2

cdr3_aa: CASSSVRARITDTQYF
cdr3_nt: TGTGCCAGCAGCTCGGTGAGGGCGCGGATCACAGATACGCAGTATTTT
clone_size: -
v_call: TRBV11-2
d_call: -
j_call: TRBJ2-3

cdr3_aa: CASSPIGAGGKQYF
cdr3_nt: TGTGCCAGCAGTCCGATCGGCGCAGGGGGTAAGCAGTACTTC
clone_size: -
v_call: TRBV7-9
d_call: TRBD1
j_call: TRBJ2-7

cdr3_aa: CASSCTPMGDKKPYSNQPQHF
cdr3_nt: TGTGCCAGCAGTTGCACTCCGATGGGGGACAAGAAACCTTATAGCAATCAGCCCCAGCATTTT
clone_size: -
v_call: TRBV27
d_call: -
j_call: TRBJ1-5

cdr3_aa: CAWEAGSNQPQHF
cdr3_nt: TGTGCCTGGGAGGCCGGGAGCAATCAGCCCCAGCATTTT
clone_size: -
v_call: TRBV30
d_call: -
j_call: TRBJ1-5

cdr3_aa: CASNSVYEQYF
cdr3_nt: TGTGCCAGCAATTCTGTGTACGAGCAGTACTTC
clone_size: -
v_call: TRBV6-5
d_call: -
j_call: TRBJ2-7

cdr3_aa: CASRRQGAAAEAFF
cdr3_nt: TGTGCCAGTAGACGACAGGGGGCCGCGGCTGAAGCTTTCTTT
clone_size: -
v_call: TRBV19
d_call: TRBD1
j_call: TRBJ1-1

cdr3_aa: CASSRREGVATF
cdr3_nt: TGCGCCAGCAGTAGGCGAGAAGGGGTCGCCACCTTC
clone_size: -
v_call: TRBV5-1
d_call: -
j_call: TRBJ1-2

cdr3_aa: CASSQRADTQYF
cdr3_nt: TGTGCCAGCAGCCAAAGGGCAGATACGCAGTATTTT
clone_size: -
v_call: TRBV14
d_call: -
j_call: TRBJ2-3

cdr3_aa: CSVRGNLPNQPQHF
cdr3_nt: TGCAGCGTTAGGGGGAATTTACCCAATCAGCCCCAGCATTTT
clone_size: -
v_call: TRBV29-1
d_call: -
j_call: TRBJ1-5

cdr3_aa: CASTAIPGQGGYGYTF
cdr3_nt: TGTGCCAGCACCGCAATCCCGGGACAGGGAGGCTATGGCTACACCTTC
clone_size: -
v_call: TRBV28
d_call: TRBD1
j_call: TRBJ1-2

cdr3_aa: CASSLRFGSNQPQHF
cdr3_nt: TGTGCCAGCAGTTTACGATTTGGCAGCAATCAGCCCCAGCATTTT
clone_size: once
v_call: TRBV27
d_call: -
j_call: TRBJ1-5

cdr3_aa: CASSLVRNNYGYTF
cdr3_nt: TGTGCCAGCAGCTTAGTACGGAACAACTATGGCTACACCTTC
clone_size: -
v_call: TRBV7-2
d_call: -
j_call: TRBJ1-2

cdr3_aa: CATSDSKDREGEAFF
cdr3_nt: TGTGCCACCAGTGACAGTAAGGACAGGGAGGGAGAAGCTTTCTTT
clone_size: -
v_call: TRBV24-1
d_call: TRBD1
j_call: TRBJ1-1

cdr3_aa: CASSIGQNNSPLHF
cdr3_nt: TGTGCCAGTAGTATAGGACAGAATAATTCACCCCTCCACTTT
clone_size: -
v_call: TRBV19
d_call: -
j_call: TRBJ1-6

cdr3_aa: CAWSGTGQGNGKLFF
cdr3_nt: TGTGCCTGGAGCGGGACGGGACAGGGAAACGGAAAACTGTTTTTT
clone_size: -
v_call: TRBV30
d_call: TRBD1
j_call: TRBJ1-4

cdr3_aa: CASSDRNQPQHF
cdr3_nt: TGTGCCAGCAGTGACAGAAATCAGCCCCAGCATTTT
clone_size: -
v_call: TRBV12-3/TRBV12-4
d_call: -
j_call: TRBJ1-5

cdr3_aa: CASSLRDRGYEQYF
cdr3_nt: TGTGCCAGCAGTTTAAGGGACAGGGGATACGAGCAGTACTTC
clone_size: -
v_call: TRBV27
d_call: TRBD1
j_call: TRBJ2-7

cdr3_aa: CATRLGPLSGNTIYF
cdr3_nt: TGTGCCACCAGACTCGGACCCCTCTCTGGAAACACCATATATTTT
clone_size: -
v_call: TRBV24-1
d_call: -
j_call: TRBJ1-3

cdr3_aa: CASSTGLAYEQYF
cdr3_nt: TGTGCCAGCTCGACGGGACTTGCCTACGAGCAGTACTTC
clone_size: -
v_call: TRBV19
d_call: -
j_call: TRBJ2-7

cdr3_aa: CASKENRVQETQYF
cdr3_nt: TGCGCCAGCAAAGAGAACAGGGTCCAAGAGACCCAGTACTTC
clone_size: few
v_call: TRBV5-1
d_call: -
j_call: TRBJ2-5

cdr3_aa: CATLGQRNQPQHF
cdr3_nt: TGTGCCACCCTGGGACAGCGCAATCAGCCCCAGCATTTT
clone_size: -
v_call: TRBV19
d_call: TRBD1
j_call: TRBJ1-5

cdr3_aa: CASSSQLSAADTQYF
cdr3_nt: TGTGCCAGCAGTTCCCAACTTAGCGCGGCAGATACGCAGTATTTT
clone_size: -
v_call: TRBV6-5
d_call: -
j_call: TRBJ2-3

cdr3_aa: CASLGVTVNTEAFF
cdr3_nt: TGTGCCAGCCTCGGAGTGACAGTGAACACTGAAGCTTTCTTT
clone_size: -
v_call: TRBV18
d_call: -
j_call: TRBJ1-1

cdr3_aa: CSASRTGGSLNTEAFF
cdr3_nt: TGCAGTGCTAGTAGGACAGGGGGTTCTCTGAACACTGAAGCTTTCTTT
clone_size: -
v_call: TRBV20-1
d_call: TRBD1
j_call: TRBJ1-1

cdr3_aa: CASSFSNLGGAF
cdr3_nt: TGTGCCAGCAGTTTCTCAAATCTAGGGGGCGCGTTC
clone_size: -
v_call: TRBV28
d_call: TRBD1
j_call: TRBJ1-2

cdr3_aa: CASSLDDGYTF
cdr3_nt: TGTGCCAGCAGCTTGGACGATGGCTACACCTTC
clone_size: -
v_call: TRBV5-6
d_call: -
j_call: TRBJ1-2

cdr3_aa: CASSREQHNEQYF
cdr3_nt: TGTGCCAGCAGTCGCGAACAGCACAACGAGCAGTACTTC
clone_size: -
v_call: TRBV2
d_call: -
j_call: TRBJ2-7

cdr3_aa: CSASGLQRQETQYF
cdr3_nt: TGCAGTGCTAGTGGGCTCCAGAGGCAAGAGACCCAGTACTTC
clone_size: few
v_call: TRBV20-1
d_call: -
j_call: TRBJ2-5

cdr3_aa: CSVAGRLNTEAFF
cdr3_nt: TGCAGCGTTGCGGGTCGTTTAAATACTGAAGCTTTCTTT
clone_size: -
v_call: TRBV29-1
d_call: -
j_call: TRBJ1-1

cdr3_aa: CASTRDSSYNEQFF
cdr3_nt: TGTGCCAGTACCCGAGACAGCTCCTACAATGAGCAGTTCTTC
clone_size: -
v_call: TRBV19
d_call: -
j_call: TRBJ2-1

cdr3_aa: CASSIDQGLGNTIYF
cdr3_nt: TGTGCCAGTAGTATAGATCAAGGTCTCGGAAACACCATATATTTT
clone_size: -
v_call: TRBV19
d_call: -
j_call: TRBJ1-3

cdr3_aa: CASSYTPASQYF
cdr3_nt: TGTGCCAGCAGTTACACGCCGGCCTCGCAGTATTTT
clone_size: -
v_call: TRBV6-5
d_call: -
j_call: TRBJ2-3

cdr3_aa: CASSLYGTGDTEAFF
cdr3_nt: TGTGCCAGCAGCTTGTATGGGACAGGGGACACTGAAGCTTTCTTT
clone_size: -
v_call: TRBV7-9
d_call: TRBD1
j_call: TRBJ1-1

cdr3_aa: CASSQTTVNTEAFF
cdr3_nt: TGTGCCAGCAGCCAAACGACGGTGAACACTGAAGCTTTCTTT
clone_size: -
v_call: TRBV3-1/TRBV3-2
d_call: -
j_call: TRBJ1-1